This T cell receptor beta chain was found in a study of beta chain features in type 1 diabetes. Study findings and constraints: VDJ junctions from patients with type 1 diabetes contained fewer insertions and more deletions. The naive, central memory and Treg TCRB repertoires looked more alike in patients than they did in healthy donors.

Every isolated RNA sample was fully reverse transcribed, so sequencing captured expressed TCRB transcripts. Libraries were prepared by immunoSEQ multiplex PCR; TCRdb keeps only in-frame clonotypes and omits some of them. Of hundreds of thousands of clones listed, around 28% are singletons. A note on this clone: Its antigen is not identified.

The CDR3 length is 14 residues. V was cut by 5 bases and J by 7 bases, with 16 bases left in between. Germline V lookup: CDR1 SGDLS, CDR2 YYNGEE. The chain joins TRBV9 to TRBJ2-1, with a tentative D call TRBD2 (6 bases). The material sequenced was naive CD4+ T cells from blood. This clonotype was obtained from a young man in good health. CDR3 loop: CASSGRSIKNEQFF. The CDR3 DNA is TGTGCCAGCAGTGGGAGGTCAATTAAAAATGAGCAGTTCTTC.